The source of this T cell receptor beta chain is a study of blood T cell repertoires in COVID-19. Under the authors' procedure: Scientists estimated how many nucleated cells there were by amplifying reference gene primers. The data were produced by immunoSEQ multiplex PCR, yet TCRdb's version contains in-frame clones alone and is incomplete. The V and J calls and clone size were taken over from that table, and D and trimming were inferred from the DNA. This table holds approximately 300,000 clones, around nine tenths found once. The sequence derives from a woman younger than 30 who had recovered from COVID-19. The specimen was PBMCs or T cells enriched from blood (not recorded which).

CDR3 protein: CASSSSPGTGMREQYF. Written as DNA, the CDR3 is TGTGCCAGCAGCTCTTCCCCCGGGACAGGGATGCGCGAGCAGTACTTC. The chain employs TRBV7-8 and TRBJ2-7; 9 nucleotides match TRBD1. V was pared by 4 bases and J by 6 bases, with 13 bases of the junction left unmatched. Per the germline V gene, CDR1 is SGHVS and CDR2 is FQNEAQ. This CDR3 contains 16 residues.